The 20 T cell receptor beta chains in this list originate from one sample, sequenced in a study of cytomegalovirus exposure and HLA in healthy donors. PCR was performed using 60 Vbeta and 13 Jbeta primers. The repertoire was sequenced with immunoSEQ multiplex PCR; TCRdb's copy has only in-frame clones and lacks some. Here the sample spans about 180,000 clones, roughly 75% being singletons. The specimen was PBMCs. These TCRs come from a woman younger than 45 in good health and CMV-seronegative.

The V call is TRBV19, the J call TRBJ2-2; a possible D gene is TRBD1 (6 bases). Germline-derived CDR1 and CDR2 are LNHDA and SQIVND (reference sequence). Trimming removed 3 bases at V and 3 bases at J, with 17 bases between. The CDR3 covers 17 residues. The CDR3 coding sequence is TGTGCCAGTAGTATTCCTCCATCGACAGGCTACACCGGGGAGCTGTTTTTT. It yields the protein CASSIPPSTGYTGELFF.

The chain recombines TRBV5-1 with TRBJ1-2; D remains ambiguous. This CDR3 has 15 amino acids. V was trimmed by 0 bases and J by 5 bases, leaving 14 bases between them. From germline, CDR1 is SGHRS and CDR2 YFSETQ. In nucleotides, the CDR3 is TGCGCCAGCAGCTTGGCGGGGAGACTTAGTTATGGCTACACCTTC. It yields the protein CASSLAGRLSYGYTF.

This clone was counted a single time. The rearrangement links TRBV6-5 to TRBJ2-7; TRBD2 might be the D (5 bases). Germline values: CDR1 MNHEY, CDR2 SVGAGI. Trimming pared 5 bases from V and 2 bases from J, leaving 13 bases between. CDR3 length: 14 amino acids. The CDR3 DNA reads as TGTGCCAGCAGTGCAACCGGAGGAACCTACGAGCAGTACTTC. It translates to CASSATGGTYEQYF.

This clone has a single count. J is TRBJ1-2 and V is TRBV30; a possible D gene is TRBD1 (6 bases). V was clipped by 3 bases and J by 0 bases, with 14 bases between them. Per germline, CDR1 GTSNPN and CDR2 SVGIG (reference sequence). This CDR3 is built from 15 residues. The CDR3 DNA follows: TGTGCCTGGAGGGGGGCAGGGTCTCCTAACTATGGCTACACCTTC. Protein product: CAWRGAGSPNYGYTF.

The chain employs TRBV6-6 and TRBJ1-4, with D unresolved. V dropped 0 bases and J dropped 4 bases, with 6 bases sitting between them. The CDR3 has 14 amino acids. In germline, CDR1 is MNHNY, CDR2 SVGAGI (reference sequence). The CDR3 reads CASSYSRSNEKLFF. The CDR3 bases are TGTGCCAGCAGTTACTCAAGGAGTAATGAAAAACTGTTTTTT.

This clone was seen only a few times. This sequence joins TRBV30 and TRBJ1-5; D is unresolved. V was trimmed by 2 bases and J by 6 bases, leaving 11 bases between them. Germline CDR1 and CDR2: GTSNPN and SVGIG (reference sequence). CDR3 length: 13 amino acids. In DNA, the CDR3 is TGTGCCTGGAGTTACGGGTTATCTCAGCCCCAGCATTTT. It codes for CAWSYGLSQPQHF.

This chain links TRBV13 with TRBJ1-2; D is ambiguous. The V end was cut by 1 base, the J end by 1 base, with 7 bases between. From germline, CDR1 is PRHDT and CDR2 FYEKMQ (reference sequence). This CDR3 spans 14 amino acids. The CDR3 nucleotides are TGTGCCAGCAGCTTAGATTCGAGTAACTATGGCTACACCTTC. Its translation is CASSLDSSNYGYTF.

This chain connects TRBV7-8 to TRBJ2-3; TRBD2 matches 14 bases. Germline values: CDR1 SGHVS, CDR2 FQNEAQ. This CDR3 contains 16 residues. V was clipped by 5 bases and J by 3 bases; unmatched bases: 4. The CDR3 sequence: CASSPRLAGGTDTQYF. Written as DNA, the CDR3 is TGTGCCAGCAGCCCTCGACTAGCGGGGGGGACAGATACGCAGTATTTT.

This chain uses TRBV4-3 with TRBJ2-7, with a weak D call TRBD2 (6 bases). CDR1 is LGHNA, CDR2 YSLEER, per germline. V lost 0 bases and J lost 0, with 12 bases in between. CDR3 length: 16 amino acids. Written as DNA, the CDR3 is TGCGCCAGCAGCCAAGATCGGGGGACCCGCTCCTACGAGCAGTACTTC. It codes for CASSQDRGTRSYEQYF.

The rearrangement joins TRBV5-1 to TRBJ1-2; 8 nucleotides line up with TRBD1. CDR1 is SGHRS and CDR2 is YFSETQ in the germline V gene. The length of the CDR3 is 15 residues. V dropped 0 bases and J dropped 3; count of bases not matched to a gene: 4. CDR3 protein: CASSLDRQGHYGYTF. The CDR3, as DNA: TGCGCCAGCAGCTTGGACCGACAGGGGCACTATGGCTACACCTTC.

The chain has TRBV5-1 and TRBJ2-1; 9 bases are a match to TRBD1. Germline values: CDR1 SGHRS, CDR2 YFSETQ. V trimming: 4 bases; J trimming: 9 bases; junction bases outside the gene matches: 17. The CDR3 spans 17 residues. The chain's CDR3 is CASSLMSGTGSAGEQFF. CDR3 DNA: TGCGCCAGCAGCCTCATGTCCGGGACAGGGAGCGCCGGTGAGCAGTTCTTC.

This chain links TRBV29-1 with TRBJ2-3; D call uncertain. Trimming shortened V by 5 bases and J by 4 bases, and 10 bases separated the two germline ends. CDR1 and CDR2 from the germline V gene are SQVTM and ANQGSEA. The CDR3 consists of 12 residues. The CDR3 here is CSVPIAPDTQYF. In nucleotides, the CDR3 is TGCAGCGTTCCTATAGCCCCAGATACGCAGTATTTT.

CDR3 sequence reads: CASSFSRAHTEAFF. Written as DNA, the CDR3 is TGTGCCAGCAGCTTCTCCAGGGCCCACACTGAAGCTTTCTTT. This sequence joins TRBV7-2 and TRBJ1-1, with a tentative D call TRBD1 (5 bases). Germline V gene data show CDR1 as SGHTA and CDR2 as FQGNSA. Trimming cost V 3 bases and J 3 bases, with 11 bases left between them. The CDR3 is 14 amino acids.

The chain is built from TRBV30 and TRBJ1-2; 9 bases line up with TRBD1. The CDR3 sequence is 16 residues long. The germline V gene encodes CDR1 GTSNPN and CDR2 SVGIG (reference sequence). V lost 2 bases, J lost 1 base, and 8 bases stayed unmatched. CDR3 DNA sequence: TGTGCCTGGAGTACAGGGGGCAGGGGCCTTAACTATGGCTACACCTTC. Its translation: CAWSTGGRGLNYGYTF.

The chain combines TRBV7-3 with TRBJ1-6; D not resolved. Trimming stripped 4 bases from V and 5 bases from J, with 6 bases between. Germline CDR1 and CDR2: SGHTA and FQGTGA. CDR3 length equals 13 residues. Written as DNA, the CDR3 is TGTGCCAGCAGCTCGGGTCATAATTCACCCCTCCACTTT. It yields the protein CASSSGHNSPLHF.

The rearrangement joins TRBV5-1 to TRBJ1-1; the D gene is possibly TRBD1 (6 bases). Deletions cut 0 bases from V and 5 bases from J, with 11 bases between. This CDR3 has 14 amino acids. CDR1 SGHRS and CDR2 YFSETQ come from the germline V gene. The CDR3 DNA follows: TGCGCCAGCAGCTTGGACAGGGTAGCGACTGAAGCTTTCTTT. This codes for CASSLDRVATEAFF.

The chain joins TRBV6-5 to TRBJ1-2, with a tentative D call TRBD1 (6 bases). The CDR3 runs to 13 residues. Germline CDR1 MNHEY, CDR2 SVGAGI. V shed 2 bases and J shed 2 bases, with 6 bases lying between them. Here the CDR3 reads CASSYQGNYGYTF. The CDR3 DNA reads TGTGCCAGCAGTTACCAGGGGAACTATGGCTACACCTTC.

The V call is TRBV9, the J call TRBJ2-3; D is possibly TRBD2 (8 bases). Trimming stripped 2 bases from V and 4 bases from J, with 14 bases between. Germline V gene sequence: CDR1 SGDLS, CDR2 YYNGEE. This CDR3 has 15 residues. In DNA, the CDR3 is TGTGCCAGCAGCGTCGGGAGGGGGCGGTCAGATACGCAGTATTTT. It encodes CASSVGRGRSDTQYF. The entire variable domain, with the rest obtained from reference TRBV9 and TRBJ2-3, is as follows: DSGVTQTPKHLITATGQRVTLRCSPRSGDLSVYWYQQSLDQGLQFLIQYYNGEERAKGNILERFSAQQFPDLHSELNLSSLELGDSALYFCASSVGRGRSDTQYFGPGTRLTVL.

The rearrangement uses TRBV29-1 and TRBJ1-1; 7 bases fit TRBD1. CDR1 SQVTM and CDR2 ANQGSEA come from the germline V gene. CDR3 length equals 12 residues. The J segment lost 3 bases and the V segment lost 6 bases, leaving 4 bases of the junction unmatched. CDR3 sequence (DNA): TGCAGCGTCTGCGACAGGGACACTGAAGCTTTCTTT. Its protein product is CSVCDRDTEAFF.

This rearrangement joins TRBV6-5 to TRBJ1-2; maybe TRBD1 (6 bases). Germline V gene lookup returns CDR1 MNHEY and CDR2 SVGAGI. V dropped 10 bases and J dropped 7 bases, with 16 bases sitting between them. The CDR3 is made up of 12 amino acids. In DNA form, the CDR3 reads TGTGCCAAGATTACAGGGTGGGCTGGCTACACCTTC. This gives the protein CAKITGWAGYTF.